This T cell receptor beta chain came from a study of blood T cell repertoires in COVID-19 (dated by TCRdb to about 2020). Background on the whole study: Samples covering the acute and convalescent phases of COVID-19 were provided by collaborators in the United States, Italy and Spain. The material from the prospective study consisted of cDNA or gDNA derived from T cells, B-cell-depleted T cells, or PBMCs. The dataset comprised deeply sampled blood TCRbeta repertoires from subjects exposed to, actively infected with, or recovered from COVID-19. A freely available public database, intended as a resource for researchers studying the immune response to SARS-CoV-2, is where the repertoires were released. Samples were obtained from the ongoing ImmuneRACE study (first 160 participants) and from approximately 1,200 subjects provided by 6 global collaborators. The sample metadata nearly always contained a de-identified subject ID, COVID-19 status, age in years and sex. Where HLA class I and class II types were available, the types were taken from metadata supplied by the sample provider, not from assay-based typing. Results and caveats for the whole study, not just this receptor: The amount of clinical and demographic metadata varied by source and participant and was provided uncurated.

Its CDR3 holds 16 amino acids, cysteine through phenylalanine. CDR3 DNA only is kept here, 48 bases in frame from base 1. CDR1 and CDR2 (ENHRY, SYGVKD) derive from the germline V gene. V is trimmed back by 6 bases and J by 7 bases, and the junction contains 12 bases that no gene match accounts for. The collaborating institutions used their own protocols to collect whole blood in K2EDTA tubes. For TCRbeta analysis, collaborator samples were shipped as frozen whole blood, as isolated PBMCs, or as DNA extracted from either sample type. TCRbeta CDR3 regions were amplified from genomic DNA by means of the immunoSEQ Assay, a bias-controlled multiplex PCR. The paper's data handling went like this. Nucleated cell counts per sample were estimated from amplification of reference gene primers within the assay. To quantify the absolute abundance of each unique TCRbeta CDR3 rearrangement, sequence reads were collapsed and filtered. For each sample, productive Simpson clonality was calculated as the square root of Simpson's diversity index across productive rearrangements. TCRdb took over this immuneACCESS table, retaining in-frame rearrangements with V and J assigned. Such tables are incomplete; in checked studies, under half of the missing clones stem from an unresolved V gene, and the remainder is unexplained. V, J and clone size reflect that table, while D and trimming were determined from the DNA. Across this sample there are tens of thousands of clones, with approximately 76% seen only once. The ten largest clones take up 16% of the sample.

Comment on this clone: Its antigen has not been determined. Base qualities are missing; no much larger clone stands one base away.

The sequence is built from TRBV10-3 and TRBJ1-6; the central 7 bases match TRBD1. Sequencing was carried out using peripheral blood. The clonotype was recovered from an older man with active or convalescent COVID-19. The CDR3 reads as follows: CAIRGQSGGQNSPLHF. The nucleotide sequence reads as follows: TGTGCCATCAGAGGCCAATCAGGGGGTCAGAATTCACCCCTCCACTTT.